This T cell receptor beta chain was recorded in a study of T cell clonotyping in hematopoietic cell transplantation. Study overall: Pretransplant recipient samples were taken after cytoreduction. General observations from the study: Recipient TCR diversity dropped after transplant; expanded clonotypes rose from day 30 to 180.

V lost 7 bases to trimming and J lost 5 bases, with 20 bases between them. The germline V gene has CDR1 MNHNY and CDR2 SVGAGI (reference sequence). The CDR3 length is 15 residues. As regards this clone: Its antigen remains unidentified.

Profiled with immunoSEQ multiplex PCR; TCRdb holds only in-frame clones, not every one. Here the sample spans over 15,000 clones, roughly 93% being singletons. Time point indicated: recipient sample about 28 days before transplant, after cytoreduction. Source: peripheral blood mononuclear cells, taken before stem cell transplant. This TCR was sampled from a man younger than 35 with biphenotypic leukemia. Some clones in this sample may be carry-over from other donors' samples. The rearrangement links TRBV6-6 to TRBJ2-5; D may be TRBD1 (6 bases). The CDR3 DNA sequence: TGTGCCAGCACCCACAAAGGGGGATACCTGGAGACCCAGTACTTC. Its translation: CASTHKGGYLETQYF.